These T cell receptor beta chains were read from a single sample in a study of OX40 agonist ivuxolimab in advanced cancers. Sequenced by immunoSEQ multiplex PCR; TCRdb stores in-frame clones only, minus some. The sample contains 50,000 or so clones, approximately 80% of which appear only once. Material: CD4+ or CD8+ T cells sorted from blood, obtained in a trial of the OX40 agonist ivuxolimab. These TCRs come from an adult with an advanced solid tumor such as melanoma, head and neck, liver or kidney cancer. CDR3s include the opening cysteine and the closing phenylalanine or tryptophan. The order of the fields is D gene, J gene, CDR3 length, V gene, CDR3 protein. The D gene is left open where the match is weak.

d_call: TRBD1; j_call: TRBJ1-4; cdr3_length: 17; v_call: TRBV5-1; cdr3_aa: CASSLARTGAPGEKLFF
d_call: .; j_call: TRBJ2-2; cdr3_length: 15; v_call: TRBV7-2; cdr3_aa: CASSSRQGSTGELFF
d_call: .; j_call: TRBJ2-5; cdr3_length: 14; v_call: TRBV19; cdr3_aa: CASSLTWGSETQYF
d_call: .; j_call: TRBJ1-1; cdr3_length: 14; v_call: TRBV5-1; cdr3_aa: CASSSGAVNTEAFF
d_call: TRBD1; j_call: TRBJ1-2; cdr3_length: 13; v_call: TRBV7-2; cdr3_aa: CASSLQGAYGYTF
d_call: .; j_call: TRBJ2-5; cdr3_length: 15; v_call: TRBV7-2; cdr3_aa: CASSPGTLEGETQYF
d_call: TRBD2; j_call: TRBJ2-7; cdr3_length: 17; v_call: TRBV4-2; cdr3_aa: CASSQDPLAGSSYEQYF
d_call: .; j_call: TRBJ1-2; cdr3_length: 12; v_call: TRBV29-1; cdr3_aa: CSVEAVNYGYTF
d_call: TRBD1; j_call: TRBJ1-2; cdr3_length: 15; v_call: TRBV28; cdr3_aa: CASSSDRTGGYGYTF
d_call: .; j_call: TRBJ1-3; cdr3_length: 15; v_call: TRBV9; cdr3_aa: CASSVDGDSGNTIYF
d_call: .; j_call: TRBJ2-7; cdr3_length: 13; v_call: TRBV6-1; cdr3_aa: CASSSTGSYEQYF
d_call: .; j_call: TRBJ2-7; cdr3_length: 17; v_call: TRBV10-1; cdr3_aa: CASSEWGSRGSSYEQYF
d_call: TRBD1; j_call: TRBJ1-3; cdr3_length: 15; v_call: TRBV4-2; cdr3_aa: CASSQEDRAGNTIYF
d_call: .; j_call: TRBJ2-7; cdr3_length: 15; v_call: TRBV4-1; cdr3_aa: CASSQVPLQGNEQYF
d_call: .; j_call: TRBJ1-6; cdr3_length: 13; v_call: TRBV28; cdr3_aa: CASSLFQDSPLHF
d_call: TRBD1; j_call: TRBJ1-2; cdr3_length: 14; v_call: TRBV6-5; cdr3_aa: CASSYLQGDYGYTF
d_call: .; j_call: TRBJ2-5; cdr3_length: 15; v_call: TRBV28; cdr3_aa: CASSGTTRKEETQYF
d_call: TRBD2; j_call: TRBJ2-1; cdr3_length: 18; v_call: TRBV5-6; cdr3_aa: CASSDLRGLAGSLNEQFF
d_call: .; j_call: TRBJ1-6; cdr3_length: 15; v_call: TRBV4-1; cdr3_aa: CASSQETTVGSPLHF
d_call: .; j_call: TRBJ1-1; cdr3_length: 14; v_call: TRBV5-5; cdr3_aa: CASSLEGYGAEAFF
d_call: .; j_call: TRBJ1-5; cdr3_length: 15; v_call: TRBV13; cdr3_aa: CASSLGGPGDQPQHF
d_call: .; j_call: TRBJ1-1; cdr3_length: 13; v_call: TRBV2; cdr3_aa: CASRGGGNTAAFF
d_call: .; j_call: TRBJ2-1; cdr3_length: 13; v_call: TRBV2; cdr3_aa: CASNSQAENEQFF
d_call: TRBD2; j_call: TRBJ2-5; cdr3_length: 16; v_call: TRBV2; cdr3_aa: CASSGTSGNVQETQYF
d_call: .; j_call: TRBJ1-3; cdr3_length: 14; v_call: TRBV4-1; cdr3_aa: CASSPGIAQNTIYF
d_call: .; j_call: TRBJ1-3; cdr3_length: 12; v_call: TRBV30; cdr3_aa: CAWKGPGNTIYF
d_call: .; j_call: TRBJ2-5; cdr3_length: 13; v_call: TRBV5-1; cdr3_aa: CASRTRIQETQYF
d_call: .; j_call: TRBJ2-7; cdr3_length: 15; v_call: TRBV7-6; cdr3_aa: CASSLAPDSTYEQYF
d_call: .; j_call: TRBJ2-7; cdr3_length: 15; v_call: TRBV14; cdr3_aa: CASSHSQGLAYEQYF
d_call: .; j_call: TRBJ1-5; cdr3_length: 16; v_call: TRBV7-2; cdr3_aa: CASSPVVYGLGQPQHF
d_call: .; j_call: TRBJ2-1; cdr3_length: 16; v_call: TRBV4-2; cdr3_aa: CASSQWGGTGYNEQFF
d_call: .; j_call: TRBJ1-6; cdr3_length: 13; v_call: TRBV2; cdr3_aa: CASTMSRRSPLHF
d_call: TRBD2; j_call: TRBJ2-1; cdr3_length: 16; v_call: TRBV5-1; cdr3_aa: CASSLAPVAGHNEQFF
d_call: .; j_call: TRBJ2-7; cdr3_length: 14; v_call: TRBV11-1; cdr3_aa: CASSLRGSDYEQYF
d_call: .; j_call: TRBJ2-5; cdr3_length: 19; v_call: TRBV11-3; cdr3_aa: CASSQPGHRLFEKQETQYF
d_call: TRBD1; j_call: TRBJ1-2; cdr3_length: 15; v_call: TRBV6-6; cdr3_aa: CASSYTGGAGYGYTF
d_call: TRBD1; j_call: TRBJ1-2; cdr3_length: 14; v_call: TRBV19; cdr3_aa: CASHRGATNYGYTF